This TCR beta chain was identified in a study of T cell repertoires in cytomegalovirus infection. Across the study: It was the public TCR beta signatures that indicated both CMV infection and matching HLA type. Regarding the study as a whole: Using cumulative public TCR beta family frequency, the authors identified those who carried CMV together with the relevant HLA. Across the ex vivo response, the dominant clonotypes were HLA-C-restricted CMV-specific TCR beta clonotypes.

This clonotype was detected only a few times. Its antigen is not identified. TCRdb used MiXCR to reprocess the reads, holding one entry per CDR3 protein. The table records approximately 490,000 distinct CDR3 sequences, approximately 10% of them present only once. Germline V lookup: CDR1 GTSNPN, CDR2 SVGIG (reference sequence). V was cut by 7 bases and J by 11 bases, with 12 bases left in between. CDR3 length: 11 amino acids. This clonotype was sampled from a human donor in good health (CMV status not recorded). Some clones in this sample may be carry-over from other donors' samples. This chain joins TRBV30 and TRBJ1-6, with a tentative D call TRBD1 (5 bases). Sequencing was carried out using PBMCs. The CDR3 nucleotides read TGTGCCTCAACAGGCGGAACACCCCTCCACTTT. Its protein product is CASTGGTPLHF.